Included here is one T cell receptor (beta chain) sequence, with context. This sample was taken from a study of blood T cell repertoires in COVID-19. Background on the study: The United States, Italy and Spain provided the acute and convalescent COVID-19 samples. T cells, B-cell-depleted T cells, or PBMCs supplied cDNA or gDNA.

The CDR3 is 15 amino acids. V shed 1 base and J shed 10 bases, with 20 bases lying between them. As originally analysed: By means of reference gene primer amplification, nucleated cell counts were estimated. Libraries were prepared by immunoSEQ multiplex PCR; TCRdb keeps only in-frame clonotypes and omits some of them. That table is the source of V, J and clone size, and D and trimming were worked out from the DNA. The sample records approximately 500,000 clones, approximately 85% being singletons. The TCR sequence derives from a human donor in a cohort sampled during active COVID-19. Sequencing used peripheral blood. The chain is built from TRBV5-3 and TRBJ1-1; no reliable D call. TRBV5-3 is placed among ORFs of uncertain function. Written as DNA, the CDR3 is TGTGCCAGAAGCTTGCCCCAAACAGCTCTGTTAGGAGCTTTCTTT. It encodes CARSLPQTALLGAFF.